This entry concerns a single TCR beta chain. Its antigen is undetermined. The source of the sample is a study of STAT5B mutations in CD4+ large granular lymphocyte leukemia. Study-wide points: Data were not HLA-matched across samples. Patient CD4-sorted repertoires stayed more clonal than healthy ones after leukemic-clone removal. 8/27 top patient clones versus 2/35 control clones were TRBV06-family.

Source study methods: The detection floor for productive clonotype frequency was 2.59 x 10-5. Repertoires were generated with immunoSEQ multiplex PCR, while TCRdb's copy carries only in-frame clones and drops some. That table furnishes V, J and clone size, whereas the DNA furnished D and trimming. The table has about 25,000 clones, just under 75% seen once. Germline-derived CDR1 and CDR2 are SGHNT and YYREEE (reference sequence). Losses at the gene ends were 10 bases for V and 8 bases for J; bases not matched to a gene: 11. The CDR3 has 14 residues. Sequencing input: CD4+ T cells from blood buffy coats. The rearrangement links TRBV5-4 to TRBJ2-6; 8 positions agree with TRBD2. The origin of this receptor is a human donor in good health. CDR3 protein: CACSRGGDTNVLTF. The CDR3 region has the DNA TGTGCCTGTTCACGGGGGGGGGACACCAACGTCCTGACTTTC.